The entry below describes one T cell receptor beta chain. Its target is unknown. Naivety among CD8 cells was defined by CD45RO negativity and positive CCR7 selection, thereby excluding terminally differentiated effector memory CD45RA+ cells. The sample is drawn from a study of shared clonotypes between healthy human individuals. Study conclusions and caveats: What naive subsets generally showed was a larger estimated richness than memory subsets showed. Represented genetic and exposure-history diversity was restricted by having few donors. Relative to clonotypes present in all four donors, those not shared had lower generation probabilities. Sequencing depth was predicted to influence how clonotypes are shared among donors.

Profiled with immunoSEQ multiplex PCR; TCRdb holds only in-frame clones, not every one. The table lists around 2,000,000 clones, about 94% of them singletons, with 0.95% to 1.5% in the top ten. There are 13 residues in the CDR3. V dropped 4 bases and J dropped 12; count of bases not matched to a gene: 3. Looked up from germline, CDR1 is GTSNPN and CDR2 is SVGIG (reference sequence). The source material was naive CD8+ T cells sorted from blood. The clonotype comes from a young man in good health. The rearrangement joins TRBV30 to TRBJ2-1; 16 nucleotides match TRBD2. The CDR3 DNA reads TGTGCCTGGACCGGGACTAGCGGGAGGGGGCAGTTCTTC. Its protein product is CAWTGTSGRGQFF.